The 15 T cell receptor beta chains listed next were all sequenced from one sample in a study of shared clonotypes between healthy human individuals. The table came from immunoSEQ multiplex PCR; TCRdb's copy has only in-frame clones and leaves some out. The sample comprises approximately 500,000 clones, almost 97% of which are singletons, and approximately 0.062% rests with the top ten. Sequenced sample: naive CD4+ T cells sorted from blood. The subset is: CD45RA+ positively selected. Receptor source: a woman aged 25 to 39 in good health.

The gene calls are TRBV5-1 and TRBJ2-7; D might be TRBD2 (7 bases). The length of the CDR3 is 15 residues. Trimming cost V 3 bases and J 2 bases, with 15 bases left between them. In germline, CDR1 is SGHRS, CDR2 YFSETQ. CDR3 protein: CASSWKRDNPYEQYF. The CDR3 nucleotides read TGCGCCAGCAGCTGGAAGCGGGACAACCCCTACGAGCAGTACTTC.

The rearrangement uses TRBV28 and TRBJ1-3, with TRBD1 as a possible D gene (6 bases). Germline-derived CDR1 and CDR2 are MDHEN and SYDVKM. V lost 5 bases and J lost 1, with 15 bases in between. This CDR3 spans 16 amino acids. CDR3 sequence (DNA): TGTGCCAGCAGTCGAAACCGACAGGTATCTGGAAACACCATATATTTT. Translation gives CASSRNRQVSGNTIYF.

V is TRBV28 and J is TRBJ2-7, with D unresolved. The CDR3 is made up of 13 amino acids. V gave up 5 bases and J gave up 2 bases, with 10 bases separating them. Germline V gene data show CDR1 as MDHEN and CDR2 as SYDVKM. CDR3 sequence (DNA): TGTGCCAGCAGTCTCCCGCAGACCTACGAGCAGTACTTC. Translation: CASSLPQTYEQYF. The full variable domain, completed using reference TRBV28 and TRBJ2-7, is DVKVTQSSRYLVKRTGEKVFLECVQDMDHENMFWYRQDPGLGLRLIYFSYDVKMKEKGDIPEGYSVSREKKERFSLILESASTNQTSMYLCASSLPQTYEQYFGPGTRLTVT.

For this clone: Relative to the germline gene, one junction end is altered; a read error may explain this. The chain couples TRBV11-1 to TRBJ2-1, with a tentative D call TRBD2 (6 bases). CDR1 is SGHAT, CDR2 FQDESV, per germline (reference sequence). The CDR3 totals 13 residues. The chain's CDR3 is CASSQEGKTSRVF. The CDR3 DNA is TGTGCCAGCAGCCAGGAAGGAAAGACTAGTCGGGTCTTC. Looking up the rest from reference TRBV11-1 and TRBJ2-1 gives the full variable domain: EAEVAQSPRYKITEKSQAVAFWCDPISGHATLYWYRQILGQGPELLVQFQDESVVDDSQLPKDRFSAERLKGVDSTLKIQPAELGDSAMYLCASSQEGKTSRVFGPGTRLTVL.

The chain joins TRBV28 to TRBJ2-7, with 7 nucleotides matching TRBD1. The CDR3 totals 15 residues. The V gene's germline CDR1 is MDHEN and CDR2 SYDVKM. The V segment lost 5 bases and the J segment 4 bases; nucleotides outside the gene matches: 11. This CDR3 is CASSMRTGPQYEQYF. As DNA, the CDR3 is TGTGCCAGCAGTATGCGGACAGGACCGCAATACGAGCAGTACTTC.

This chain joins TRBV10-1 and TRBJ2-5; D possibly corresponds to TRBD2 (7 bases). Per germline, CDR1 WNHNN and CDR2 SYGVQD (reference sequence). The CDR3 runs to 16 residues. The ends were cut back, 3 bases at V and 2 bases at J, with 16 bases in the middle. The DNA of the CDR3 is TGCGCCAGCAGTGATGTCGTGGGAGGGGGTCAAGAGACCCAGTACTTC. It encodes CASSDVVGGGQETQYF.

V is TRBV18 and J is TRBJ2-2; 8 bases align to TRBD2. The CDR3 has 16 amino acids. Per germline, CDR1 KGHSH and CDR2 LQKENI. Trimming removed 3 bases from V and 6 bases from J; junction bases left unmatched: 9. Written as DNA, the CDR3 is TGTGCCAGCTCACCGGTGGAGCGGGAGTGGTCCGGGGAGCTGTTTTTT. Its translation is CASSPVEREWSGELFF.

This rearrangement joins TRBV19 to TRBJ2-7; 11 nucleotides align to TRBD2. The J segment lost 9 bases and the V segment lost 10 bases, leaving 11 bases of the junction unmatched. The CDR3 covers 13 residues. Per the germline V gene, CDR1 is LNHDA and CDR2 is SQIVND (reference sequence). The CDR3 reads CATSGGPTGTQYF. The CDR3 nucleotides are TGTGCCACTAGCGGGGGGCCAACTGGGACGCAGTACTTC.

As concerns this clone: Other DNA sequences in the same sample also yield this CDR3. This sequence joins TRBV7-9 and TRBJ1-6, with D maybe TRBD1 (5 bases). V was trimmed by 4 bases and J by 7 bases, leaving 8 bases between them. Germline V CDR1 and CDR2: SEHNR, FQNEAQ (reference sequence). The CDR3 consists of 13 residues. In DNA form, the CDR3 reads TGTGCCAGCAGCTCGGGACTGAATTCACCCCTCCACTTT. Protein: CASSSGLNSPLHF.

In nucleotides, the CDR3 is TGTGCCAGCAGTTTAGGACAGGGAATTCACGAGCAGTACTTC. Protein product: CASSLGQGIHEQYF. V and J are TRBV28 and TRBJ2-7; 8 nucleotides align to TRBD1. Germline-derived CDR1 and CDR2 are MDHEN and SYDVKM. V lost 2 bases, J lost 5 bases, and 5 bases stayed unmatched. CDR3 size: 14 residues.

This clone occurred a few times. V and J are TRBV2 and TRBJ1-2, with a possible D match to TRBD1 (5 bases). The length of the CDR3 is 12 residues. Trimming cost V 7 bases and J 8 bases, with 14 bases left between them. CDR1 and CDR2 from the germline V gene are SNHLY and FYNNEI. The CDR3 is CASTWGQEGYTF. As DNA, the CDR3 is TGTGCCAGCACGTGGGGCCAGGAGGGCTACACCTTC.

CDR3 protein: CASSTNDRELYNEQFF. CDR3 coding DNA: TGTGCCAGTAGTACGAACGACAGGGAACTCTACAATGAGCAGTTCTTC. This rearrangement joins TRBV19 to TRBJ2-1; 7 bases agree with TRBD1. V lost 4 bases to trimming and J lost 3 bases; unmatched junction nucleotides: 9. CDR1 LNHDA and CDR2 SQIVND come from the germline V gene (reference sequence). The CDR3 runs 16 residues.

The V gene is TRBV7-2, the J gene TRBJ2-7; 11 bases map to TRBD2. The V segment lost 3 bases and the J segment 3 bases; nucleotides outside the gene matches: 10. The CDR3 covers 17 residues. The V gene's germline CDR1 is SGHTA and CDR2 FQGNSA. In nucleotides, the CDR3 is TGTGCCAGCAGCTTTAGCCTGGGTACTAGCGGGAGCTACGAGCAGTACTTC. This encodes CASSFSLGTSGSYEQYF.

The CDR3 DNA reads TGCGCCAGCAGCCGGGGTTACTCCTATAATTCACCCCTCCACTTT. Its protein product is CASSRGYSYNSPLHF. This sequence joins TRBV4-1 and TRBJ1-6; D gene unclear. This CDR3 contains 15 residues. Deletions cut 4 bases from V and 0 bases from J, with 7 bases between. Looked up from germline, CDR1 is MGHRA and CDR2 is YSYEKL.

The J gene is TRBJ2-2, the V gene TRBV9, with no clear D. The germline gives CDR1 SGDLS, CDR2 YYNGEE. V was trimmed by 2 bases and J by 3 bases, leaving 14 bases between them. This CDR3 has 16 amino acids. The CDR3 here is CASSVFRSLDTGELFF. CDR3 DNA sequence: TGTGCCAGCAGCGTTTTCCGGAGCCTGGACACCGGGGAGCTGTTTTTT.